This T cell receptor (beta chain) was documented in a study of blood T cell repertoires in COVID-19 (dated by TCRdb to the early 2020s). About the full investigation: Samples from collaborators originated in the United States, Italy and Spain and spanned both the acute and convalescent phases of COVID-19. The prospective study material was composed of cDNA or gDNA derived from T cells, B-cell-depleted T cells, or PBMCs. Deeply sampled blood TCRbeta repertoires from subjects exposed to, actively infected with, or recovered from COVID-19 were included in the dataset. The repertoires were made available in a free public database intended to serve as a resource for research on the immune response to SARS-CoV-2. Samples came from the ongoing ImmuneRACE study (first 160 participants) plus 1,254 subjects from 6 global collaborators. Sample metadata almost always included a de-identified subject ID, COVID-19 status, age in years and sex. HLA class I and class II types, where available, came from metadata supplied by the sample provider rather than from assay-based typing.

TCRbeta CDR3 regions were amplified from genomic DNA by means of the immunoSEQ Assay, a bias-controlled multiplex PCR. In the source study's methods: The number of nucleated cells in each sample was estimated by amplification of reference gene primers within the assay. Sequence reads were collapsed and filtered to measure the absolute abundance of every unique TCRbeta CDR3 rearrangement. For each sample, productive Simpson clonality was calculated as the square root of Simpson's diversity index across productive rearrangements. The source is immuneACCESS, and TCRdb retained only in-frame sequences with V and J called. Part of the clones is not carried over; for the studies checked, unresolved V genes explain less than half of this, and the remainder is unexplained. The DNA was the basis for D and trimming; V, J and clone size are from that table. This sample holds about 300,000 clones; 85% to 90% were observed only once. The ten largest clones capture under 11% of the sample.

As regards this clone: It has no known antigen specificity. The record has no base qualities; no much larger clone is one base away.

Participants in the prospective study were enrolled through a virtual design, were aged about 18 to 90 years, and lived in 24 United States geographic areas. In the prospective study, cohorts were assigned on the basis of participant-reported clinical history obtained from a screening survey and a study questionnaire. Recovered participants in ImmuneRACE Cohort 3 were defined as having two consecutive negative NP/OP PCR tests, clearance from a healthcare professional, or resolution of symptoms. Each participant in the prospective study had whole blood, serum and a nasopharyngeal or oropharyngeal swab collected by mobile phlebotomists. Over an approximately 2-month period, participants in the prospective study had the option of providing additional blood draws and questionnaires. Before DNA extraction, prospective study blood samples were shipped either frozen or at room temperature. Summary of the overall study and its limitations: How much clinical and demographic metadata was included differed by source and by participant, and the metadata was provided uncurated.

The CDR3 holds 14 amino acids from the cysteine to the phenylalanine. Just the 42-base CDR3 DNA is kept, in frame starting at base 1. The V and J ends are trimmed by 5 bases and 0 bases, leaving 11 bases between them. CDR1 MNHEY and CDR2 SMNVEV are derived from the germline V gene (reference sequence). This sequence originates from a woman aged 18 to 35 who had recovered from COVID-19. This receptor chain uses TRBV27 and TRBJ2-7, with an unclear D gene assignment. Sequencing was done on a sample of PBMCs or T cells enriched from blood (not recorded which). The DNA reads TGTGCCAGCAGTGTTAGCCCGAGCTCCTACGAGCAGTACTTC. Its product reads: CASSVSPSSYEQYF.